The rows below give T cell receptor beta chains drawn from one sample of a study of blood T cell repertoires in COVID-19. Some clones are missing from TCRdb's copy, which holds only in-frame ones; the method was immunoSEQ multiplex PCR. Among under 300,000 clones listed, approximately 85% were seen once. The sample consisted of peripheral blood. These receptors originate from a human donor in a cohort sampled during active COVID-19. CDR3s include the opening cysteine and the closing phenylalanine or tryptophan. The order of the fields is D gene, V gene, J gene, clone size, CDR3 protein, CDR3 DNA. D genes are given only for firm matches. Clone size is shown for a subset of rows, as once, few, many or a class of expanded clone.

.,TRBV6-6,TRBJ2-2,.,CASRGGSSDNTGELFF,TGTGCCAGCAGGGGGGGATCCTCAGATAACACCGGGGAGCTGTTTTTT
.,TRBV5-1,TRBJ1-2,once,CASSLGGVSAGGYTF,TGCGCCAGCAGCTTGGGGGGCGTCTCTGCTGGTGGCTACACCTTC
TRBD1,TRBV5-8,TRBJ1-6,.,CASRWTGINSPLHF,TGTGCCAGCAGATGGACAGGAATTAATTCACCCCTCCACTTT
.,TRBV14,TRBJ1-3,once,CASSQVNGGNTIYF,TGTGCCAGCAGCCAAGTGAACGGTGGAAACACCATATATTTT
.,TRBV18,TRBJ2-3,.,CASSNRQVTDTQYF,TGTGCCAGCTCTAATAGGCAGGTGACAGATACGCAGTATTTT
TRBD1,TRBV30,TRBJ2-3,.,CAQKRSDRVVDTQYF,TGTGCCCAGAAACGATCAGACAGGGTGGTAGATACGCAGTATTTT
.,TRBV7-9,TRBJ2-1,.,CASSQGGVPTLWEQFF,TGTGCCAGCAGCCAGGGGGGCGTCCCCACTCTTTGGGAGCAGTTCTTC
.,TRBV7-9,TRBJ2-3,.,CASADAGWKADTQYF,TGTGCCAGCGCTGACGCGGGATGGAAAGCAGATACGCAGTATTTT
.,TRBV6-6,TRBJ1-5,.,CASSSYQGGAPQHF,TGTGCCAGCAGTTCCTACCAAGGAGGTGCGCCCCAGCATTTT
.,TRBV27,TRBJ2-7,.,CASMDVAGSFEQYF,TGTGCCAGCATGGACGTGGCAGGGTCCTTCGAGCAGTACTTC
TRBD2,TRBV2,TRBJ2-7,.,CASSREREANEQYF,TGTGCCAGCAGTCGGGAGCGGGAGGCGAACGAGCAGTACTTC
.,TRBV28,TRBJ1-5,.,CASSRRAGHQPQHF,TGTGCCAGCAGCCGTAGGGCGGGGCATCAGCCCCAGCATTTT
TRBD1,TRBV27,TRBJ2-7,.,CASSPDRVSYEQYF,TGTGCCAGCAGCCCGGACAGGGTCTCCTACGAGCAGTACTTC
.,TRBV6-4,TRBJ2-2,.,CASSRQPTTGELFF,TGTGCCAGCAGTCGACAGCCCACTACCGGGGAGCTGTTTTTT
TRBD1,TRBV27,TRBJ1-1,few,CASMLWGQHTEAFF,TGTGCCAGCATGCTATGGGGACAGCACACTGAAGCTTTCTTT
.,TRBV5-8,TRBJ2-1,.,CASSSGVSANNEQFF,TGTGCCAGCAGCTCAGGGGTGTCAGCAAACAATGAGCAGTTCTTC
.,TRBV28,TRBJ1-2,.,CASSPWATNGYTF,TGTGCCAGCAGTCCCTGGGCCACAAATGGCTACACCTTC
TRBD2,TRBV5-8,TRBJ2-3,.,CASSLQLAGAYF,TGTGCCAGCAGCCTTCAACTAGCGGGAGCATATTTT
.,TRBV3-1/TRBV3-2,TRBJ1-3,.,CASSQDRASGNTIYF,TGTGCCAGCAGCCAAGACAGGGCCTCTGGAAACACCATATATTTT
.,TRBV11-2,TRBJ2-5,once,CASSPQGRETQYF,TGTGCCAGCAGTCCTCAGGGGCGAGAGACCCAGTACTTC
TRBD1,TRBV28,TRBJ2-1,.,CASRSTGTGLNEQFF,TGTGCCAGCAGATCCACTGGGACAGGATTGAATGAGCAGTTCTTC
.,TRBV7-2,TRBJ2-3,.,CASSLSLASTDTQYF,TGTGCCAGCAGCTTAAGCCTAGCTAGCACAGATACGCAGTATTTT
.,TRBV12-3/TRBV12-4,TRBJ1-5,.,CASTGTGNQPQHF,TGTGCCAGCACCGGAACAGGGAATCAGCCCCAGCATTTT
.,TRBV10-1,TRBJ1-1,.,CASSESKGARGEAFF,TGCGCCAGCAGTGAGTCTAAAGGGGCCAGGGGTGAAGCTTTCTTT
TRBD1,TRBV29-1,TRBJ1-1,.,CSVGGTGTPFEAFF,TGCAGCGTTGGGGGGACAGGCACCCCGTTTGAAGCTTTCTTT
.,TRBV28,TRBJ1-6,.,CAVRGPSSSPLHF,TGTGCCGTCAGGGGACCTAGTTCTTCACCCCTCCACTTT
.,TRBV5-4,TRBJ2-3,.,CASSWEWSTDTQYF,TGTGCCAGCAGCTGGGAGTGGAGCACAGATACGCAGTATTTT
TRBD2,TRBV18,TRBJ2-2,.,CASSPGLAVTGELFF,TGTGCCAGCTCACCGGGACTAGCGGTCACCGGGGAGCTGTTTTTT
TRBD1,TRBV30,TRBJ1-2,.,CAWSVRRDRSSGYTF,TGTGCCTGGAGTGTACGCCGGGACAGGTCTTCTGGCTACACCTTC
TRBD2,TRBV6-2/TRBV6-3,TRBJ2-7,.,CASSLLAGGPPGEQYF,TGTGCCAGCAGCCTACTAGCGGGAGGCCCCCCTGGTGAGCAGTACTTC
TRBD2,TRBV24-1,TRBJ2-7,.,CATSDLPERELYEQYF,TGTGCCACCAGTGATTTACCCGAGCGGGAGTTGTACGAGCAGTACTTC
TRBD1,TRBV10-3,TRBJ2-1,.,CAISDLGQGSSYNEQFF,TGTGCCATCAGTGACCTCGGACAGGGAAGCTCCTACAATGAGCAGTTCTTC
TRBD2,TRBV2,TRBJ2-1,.,CASKIAGGRTEQFF,TGTGCCAGCAAGATAGCGGGAGGGCGTACTGAGCAGTTCTTC
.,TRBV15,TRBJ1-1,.,CATSRDLRGTEAFF,TGTGCCACCAGCAGAGATCTCAGGGGCACTGAAGCTTTCTTT
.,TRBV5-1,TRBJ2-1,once,CASSWDSINEQFF,TGCGCCAGCAGCTGGGACTCGATCAATGAGCAGTTCTTC
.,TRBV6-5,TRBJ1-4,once,CAGAGGINEKLFF,TGTGCCGGCGCGGGTGGTATCAATGAAAAACTGTTTTTT
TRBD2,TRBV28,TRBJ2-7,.,CASSFGGRKTYEQYF,TGTGCCAGCAGTTTTGGCGGGAGGAAGACCTACGAGCAGTACTTC
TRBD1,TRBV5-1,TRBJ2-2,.,CASGTGGAYTGELFF,TGCGCCAGCGGGACAGGGGGCGCATACACCGGGGAGCTGTTTTTT
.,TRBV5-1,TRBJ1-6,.,CASSRDKDSPLHF,TGCGCCAGCAGCCGGGACAAAGATTCACCCCTCCACTTT
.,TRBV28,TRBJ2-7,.,CASSFHARVRYEQYF,TGTGCCAGCAGTTTTCATGCCCGGGTCCGGTACGAGCAGTACTTC
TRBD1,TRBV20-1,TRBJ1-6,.,CSASKGASYNSPLHF,TGCAGTGCTAGTAAGGGGGCTTCCTATAATTCACCCCTCCACTTT
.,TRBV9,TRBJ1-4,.,CASSATFGQPNEKLFF,TGTGCCAGCAGCGCCACCTTTGGACAGCCAAATGAAAAACTGTTTTTT
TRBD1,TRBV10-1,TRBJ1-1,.,CASRQGANTEAFF,TGCGCCAGCAGACAGGGGGCAAACACTGAAGCTTTCTTT
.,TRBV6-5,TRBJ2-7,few,CASTTHPGFGYEQYF,TGTGCCAGCACCACCCACCCCGGGTTTGGCTACGAGCAGTACTTC
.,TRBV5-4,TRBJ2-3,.,CASSLGRGTDTQYF,TGTGCCAGCAGCTTGGGGCGAGGGACAGATACGCAGTATTTT
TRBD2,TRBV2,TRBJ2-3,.,CASSLLAGMTDTQYF,TGTGCCAGCAGCCTACTAGCGGGAATGACAGATACGCAGTATTTT
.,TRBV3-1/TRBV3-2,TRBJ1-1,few,CASSQAGGGTEAFF,TGTGCCAGCAGCCAGGCAGGCGGGGGCACTGAAGCTTTCTTT
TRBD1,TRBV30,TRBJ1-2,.,CAWSVIPTGARANYGYTF,TGTGCCTGGAGTGTAATCCCGACAGGGGCCAGAGCTAACTATGGCTACACCTTC
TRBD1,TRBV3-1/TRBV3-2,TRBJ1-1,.,CARTGRTEAFF,TGTGCCAGGACAGGGAGAACTGAAGCTTTCTTT
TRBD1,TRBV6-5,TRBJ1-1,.,CASRGGTERSTEAFF,TGTGCCAGCAGGGGCGGGACAGAGAGGAGCACTGAAGCTTTCTTT
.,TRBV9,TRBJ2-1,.,CASSVGRRDSEQFF,TGTGCCAGCAGCGTAGGGCGCCGGGACTCAGAGCAGTTCTTC
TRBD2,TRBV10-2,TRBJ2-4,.,CASSAFPTSVKNIQYF,TGCGCCAGCAGCGCTTTTCCGACTAGCGTAAAAAACATTCAGTACTTC
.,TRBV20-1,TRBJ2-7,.,CSASAVREQYF,TGCAGTGCTAGTGCAGTTCGCGAGCAGTACTTC